A selection of T cell receptor beta chains follows, all from one sample in a study of shared clonotypes between healthy human individuals. Clones were sequenced by immunoSEQ multiplex PCR, and TCRdb holds only the in-frame ones, with some missing. Here the sample spans 450,000 to 550,000 clones, 79% being singletons. The specimen was PBMCs. All receptors derive from a woman in her thirties or forties in good health. Some clones in this sample may be carry-over from other donors' samples. The CDR3 runs from the conserved cysteine through the conserved F or W. Fields, in order: J gene, clone size, V gene, D gene, CDR3 protein, CDR3 DNA. A D gene is named only where the DNA matches it firmly. Size tells how often a clone was seen (once, few, many) or the class of an expanded clone, and some rows leave it out.

j_call: TRBJ2-1; clone_size: .; v_call: TRBV10-1; d_call: TRBD1; cdr3_aa: CASSSRRGQGSYNEQFF; cdr3_nt: TGCGCCAGCAGTAGCCGCCGCGGACAGGGTTCCTACAATGAGCAGTTCTTC
j_call: TRBJ2-6; clone_size: .; v_call: TRBV9; d_call: .; cdr3_aa: CASSHRGSTGANVLTF; cdr3_nt: TGTGCCAGCAGCCATAGAGGGTCTACTGGGGCCAACGTCCTGACTTTC
j_call: TRBJ2-1; clone_size: .; v_call: TRBV28; d_call: TRBD1; cdr3_aa: CAARDRGFDEQFF; cdr3_nt: TGTGCCGCCCGGGACAGGGGATTCGATGAGCAGTTCTTC
j_call: TRBJ2-1; clone_size: many; v_call: TRBV6-4; d_call: TRBD2; cdr3_aa: CASSETSGATNEQFF; cdr3_nt: TGTGCCAGCAGCGAAACTAGCGGGGCCACCAATGAGCAGTTCTTC
j_call: TRBJ2-1; clone_size: once; v_call: TRBV9; d_call: .; cdr3_aa: CASSVRGGSYNEQFF; cdr3_nt: TGTGCCAGCAGCGTCAGGGGAGGGTCCTACAATGAGCAGTTCTTC
j_call: TRBJ2-1; clone_size: .; v_call: TRBV6-1; d_call: TRBD2; cdr3_aa: CASSEARAGRYNEQFF; cdr3_nt: TGTGCCAGCAGTGAAGCGCGAGCGGGACGTTACAATGAGCAGTTCTTC
j_call: TRBJ2-1; clone_size: .; v_call: TRBV11-2; d_call: TRBD2; cdr3_aa: CASSRMSGDYNEQFF; cdr3_nt: TGTGCCAGCAGCCGTATGAGCGGGGACTACAATGAGCAGTTCTTC
j_call: TRBJ2-3; clone_size: .; v_call: TRBV9; d_call: .; cdr3_aa: CASSEGPSATDTQYF; cdr3_nt: TGTGCCAGCAGCGAGGGCCCCTCAGCCACAGATACGCAGTATTTT
j_call: TRBJ2-2; clone_size: .; v_call: TRBV5-4; d_call: TRBD1; cdr3_aa: CASSSQRAGQGLTGELFF; cdr3_nt: TGTGCCAGCAGCTCCCAACGTGCGGGACAGGGTCTTACCGGGGAGCTGTTTTTT
j_call: TRBJ2-2; clone_size: .; v_call: TRBV5-4; d_call: .; cdr3_aa: CASSLNRDGTGELFF; cdr3_nt: TGTGCCAGCAGCTTGAACCGGGATGGTACCGGGGAGCTGTTTTTT
j_call: TRBJ2-7; clone_size: .; v_call: TRBV2; d_call: .; cdr3_aa: CASRRFYEQYF; cdr3_nt: TGTGCCAGCAGGCGTTTTTACGAGCAGTACTTC
j_call: TRBJ1-1; clone_size: .; v_call: TRBV30; d_call: TRBD1; cdr3_aa: CAWSAGGYTEAFF; cdr3_nt: TGTGCCTGGAGTGCAGGGGGCTACACTGAAGCTTTCTTT
j_call: TRBJ1-2; clone_size: once; v_call: TRBV25-1; d_call: TRBD1; cdr3_aa: CASSETTGVYGYTF; cdr3_nt: TGTGCCAGCAGTGAAACTACAGGGGTCTATGGCTACACCTTC
j_call: TRBJ2-1; clone_size: .; v_call: TRBV11-2; d_call: TRBD2; cdr3_aa: CASSPQAPGGRRNEQFF; cdr3_nt: TGTGCCAGCAGCCCCCAAGCCCCGGGCGGGAGGCGGAATGAGCAGTTCTTC
j_call: TRBJ2-1; clone_size: .; v_call: TRBV7-8; d_call: TRBD1; cdr3_aa: CASSMNRDSYNEQFF; cdr3_nt: TGTGCCAGCAGCATGAATCGGGACAGCTACAATGAGCAGTTCTTC
j_call: TRBJ2-2; clone_size: once; v_call: TRBV7-8; d_call: .; cdr3_aa: CASSLVRGSLNTGELFF; cdr3_nt: TGTGCCAGCAGCTTAGTTCGTGGGAGTTTAAACACCGGGGAGCTGTTTTTT
j_call: TRBJ1-3; clone_size: .; v_call: TRBV5-1; d_call: .; cdr3_aa: CASSWGGASSGNTIYF; cdr3_nt: TGCGCCAGCAGCTGGGGGGGCGCTAGCTCTGGAAACACCATATATTTT
j_call: TRBJ2-1; clone_size: .; v_call: TRBV7-3; d_call: TRBD2; cdr3_aa: CASSPRLAAQINEQFF; cdr3_nt: TGTGCCAGCAGCCCCCGGCTAGCGGCTCAAATAAATGAGCAGTTCTTC
j_call: TRBJ2-5; clone_size: .; v_call: TRBV18; d_call: .; cdr3_aa: CASSPPGGRGQETQYF; cdr3_nt: TGTGCCAGCTCACCCCCCGGGGGTAGGGGCCAAGAGACCCAGTACTTC
j_call: TRBJ1-2; clone_size: .; v_call: TRBV11-2; d_call: .; cdr3_aa: CASSLENRAYGYTF; cdr3_nt: TGTGCCAGCAGCTTAGAAAACAGGGCATATGGCTACACCTTC
j_call: TRBJ2-7; clone_size: .; v_call: TRBV29-1; d_call: TRBD2; cdr3_aa: CSVSLAGGLYEQYF; cdr3_nt: TGCAGCGTCAGTCTAGCGGGAGGACTTTACGAGCAGTACTTC
j_call: TRBJ2-2; clone_size: few; v_call: TRBV19; d_call: .; cdr3_aa: CASSKKRNTGELFF; cdr3_nt: TGTGCCAGTAGTAAAAAAAGGAACACCGGGGAGCTGTTTTTT
j_call: TRBJ1-3; clone_size: .; v_call: TRBV7-2; d_call: .; cdr3_aa: CASSLDSRTGNTIYF; cdr3_nt: TGTGCCAGCAGCTTAGACAGTAGGACTGGAAACACCATATATTTT
j_call: TRBJ2-2; clone_size: few; v_call: TRBV2; d_call: TRBD2; cdr3_aa: CATAGGVITGELFF; cdr3_nt: TGTGCCACGGCGGGAGGGGTGATAACCGGGGAGCTGTTTTTT
j_call: TRBJ2-1; clone_size: .; v_call: TRBV13; d_call: TRBD1; cdr3_aa: CASSHGQGEQFF; cdr3_nt: TGTGCCAGCAGCCACGGACAGGGTGAGCAGTTCTTC
j_call: TRBJ2-1; clone_size: .; v_call: TRBV2; d_call: .; cdr3_aa: CASNPELRDNEQFF; cdr3_nt: TGTGCCAGCAACCCCGAGTTAAGAGACAATGAGCAGTTCTTC
j_call: TRBJ1-1; clone_size: .; v_call: TRBV7-9; d_call: .; cdr3_aa: CASSLVFSTMNTEAFF; cdr3_nt: TGTGCCAGCAGCTTAGTGTTCAGCACCATGAACACTGAAGCTTTCTTT
j_call: TRBJ2-6; clone_size: .; v_call: TRBV2; d_call: .; cdr3_aa: CASSALARPLRANVLTF; cdr3_nt: TGTGCCAGCAGTGCCCTTGCCCGGCCTCTGAGGGCCAACGTCCTGACTTTC
j_call: TRBJ1-3; clone_size: .; v_call: TRBV28; d_call: .; cdr3_aa: CASEGDSGNTIYF; cdr3_nt: TGTGCCAGCGAAGGGGACTCTGGAAACACCATATATTTT
j_call: TRBJ2-3; clone_size: few; v_call: TRBV5-1; d_call: .; cdr3_aa: CASSSPSVGTQYF; cdr3_nt: TGCGCCAGCAGCTCCCCTAGCGTCGGTACGCAGTATTTT
j_call: TRBJ1-4; clone_size: .; v_call: TRBV6-6; d_call: .; cdr3_aa: CASSYGEAAEKLFF; cdr3_nt: TGTGCCAGCAGTTACGGGGAGGCCGCGGAAAAACTGTTTTTT
j_call: TRBJ2-5; clone_size: .; v_call: TRBV19; d_call: .; cdr3_aa: CASSITYVETQYF; cdr3_nt: TGTGCCAGTAGTATTACCTACGTCGAGACCCAGTACTTC
j_call: TRBJ2-7; clone_size: .; v_call: TRBV15; d_call: .; cdr3_aa: CATSRDIAYEQYF; cdr3_nt: TGTGCCACCAGCAGAGATATAGCCTACGAGCAGTACTTC
j_call: TRBJ1-1; clone_size: .; v_call: TRBV28; d_call: .; cdr3_aa: CASSLGGRTEAFF; cdr3_nt: TGTGCCAGCAGTTTGGGGGGTAGGACTGAAGCTTTCTTT
j_call: TRBJ1-2; clone_size: few; v_call: TRBV2; d_call: .; cdr3_aa: CASSEAYRFYGYTF; cdr3_nt: TGTGCCAGCAGTGAAGCTTACAGATTCTATGGCTACACCTTC
j_call: TRBJ2-3; clone_size: once; v_call: TRBV7-3; d_call: TRBD1; cdr3_aa: CASSPHRGDTQYF; cdr3_nt: TGTGCCAGCAGCCCCCACAGGGGAGATACGCAGTATTTT
j_call: TRBJ1-3; clone_size: .; v_call: TRBV5-1; d_call: TRBD1; cdr3_aa: CASSWTGSGNTIYF; cdr3_nt: TGCGCCAGCAGCTGGACAGGCTCTGGAAACACCATATATTTT
j_call: TRBJ1-2; clone_size: .; v_call: TRBV28; d_call: .; cdr3_aa: CASSLRAGYGYTF; cdr3_nt: TGTGCCAGCAGTTTACGGGCAGGCTATGGCTACACCTTC
j_call: TRBJ2-7; clone_size: .; v_call: TRBV6-1; d_call: .; cdr3_aa: CASSEGSGTYEQYF; cdr3_nt: TGTGCCAGCAGTGAAGGGTCAGGAACCTACGAGCAGTACTTC
j_call: TRBJ2-6; clone_size: .; v_call: TRBV5-6; d_call: .; cdr3_aa: CASSPRTQGLAGANVLTF; cdr3_nt: TGTGCCAGCAGCCCGCGGACTCAGGGATTAGCTGGGGCCAACGTCCTGACTTTC
j_call: TRBJ1-2; clone_size: many; v_call: TRBV7-9; d_call: .; cdr3_aa: CASSLALGGNYGYTF; cdr3_nt: TGTGCCAGCAGCTTAGCGCTCGGGGGTAACTATGGCTACACCTTC
j_call: TRBJ1-1; clone_size: .; v_call: TRBV28; d_call: TRBD1; cdr3_aa: CASTRTGLGTEAFF; cdr3_nt: TGTGCCAGCACCAGGACAGGGTTGGGCACTGAAGCTTTCTTT
j_call: TRBJ1-1; clone_size: once; v_call: TRBV27; d_call: .; cdr3_aa: CASSQGLTEAFF; cdr3_nt: TGTGCCAGCAGTCAGGGACTGACTGAAGCTTTCTTT
j_call: TRBJ2-3; clone_size: .; v_call: TRBV5-1; d_call: .; cdr3_aa: CASSSGGSTDTQYF; cdr3_nt: TGCGCCAGCAGCTCAGGGGGGTCCACAGATACGCAGTATTTT
j_call: TRBJ2-3; clone_size: .; v_call: TRBV7-2; d_call: TRBD1; cdr3_aa: CASSLDRGLDTQYF; cdr3_nt: TGTGCCAGCAGCTTAGATAGGGGGCTGGATACGCAGTATTTT
j_call: TRBJ1-1; clone_size: .; v_call: TRBV2; d_call: .; cdr3_aa: CASSGTLNTEAFF; cdr3_nt: TGTGCCAGCAGTGGGACATTGAACACTGAAGCTTTCTTT
j_call: TRBJ2-3; clone_size: .; v_call: TRBV29-1; d_call: .; cdr3_aa: CSVDQGSTDTQYF; cdr3_nt: TGCAGCGTTGACCAGGGTAGCACAGATACGCAGTATTTT
j_call: TRBJ2-2; clone_size: .; v_call: TRBV7-3; d_call: TRBD2; cdr3_aa: CASSLGLAENTGELFF; cdr3_nt: TGTGCCAGCAGCCTGGGACTAGCGGAAAACACCGGGGAGCTGTTTTTT
j_call: TRBJ2-1; clone_size: .; v_call: TRBV2; d_call: TRBD2; cdr3_aa: CASSERQGLAGIPRDEQFF; cdr3_nt: TGTGCCAGCAGTGAGCGACAAGGACTAGCGGGAATTCCCCGGGATGAGCAGTTCTTC
j_call: TRBJ2-1; clone_size: .; v_call: TRBV19; d_call: .; cdr3_aa: CASTAPRSSYNEQFF; cdr3_nt: TGTGCCAGTACGGCCCCGCGTAGCTCCTACAATGAGCAGTTCTTC
j_call: TRBJ1-5; clone_size: .; v_call: TRBV21-1; d_call: .; cdr3_aa: CASNQPQHF; cdr3_nt: TGTGCCAGTAATCAGCCCCAGCATTTT